Shown below are 22 T cell receptor beta chains from a single sample sequenced in a study of blood T cell repertoires in COVID-19. The method was immunoSEQ multiplex PCR; TCRdb's version includes in-frame clones alone and lacks a portion of them. The sample consists of about 250,000 clones, about 89% of them appearing once. The sample comprised peripheral blood. The receptors were gathered from a woman aged 55-70 years who had recovered from COVID-19.

The chain carries TRBV9 and TRBJ2-3; 7 nucleotides agree with TRBD2. With V trimmed by 4 bases and J by 5 bases, 7 bases remained unmatched. The germline V gene encodes CDR1 SGDLS and CDR2 YYNGEE. CDR3 length: 14 amino acids. This chain's CDR3 is CASSLGEGQDTQYF. The CDR3 DNA sequence: TGTGCCAGCAGCCTAGGGGAGGGCCAAGATACGCAGTATTTT.

The V gene is TRBV6-5, the J gene TRBJ2-1, with D unclear. CDR3 length: 14 residues. Trimming stripped 11 bases from V and 4 bases from J, with 18 bases between. The germline gives CDR1 MNHEY, CDR2 SVGAGI. The CDR3 DNA is TGTGCCTCCCAACCAGCAGGCCAATACAATGAGCAGTTCTTC. Protein: CASQPAGQYNEQFF.

The chain uses TRBV6-5 and TRBJ1-1; D might be TRBD1 (5 bases). V was clipped by 6 bases and J by 6 bases, with 14 bases between them. This CDR3 has 13 residues. Germline lookup yields CDR1 MNHEY and CDR2 SVGAGI. The CDR3 sequence: CASSTMGQAEAFF. DNA of the CDR3: TGTGCCAGCAGCACGATGGGGCAGGCTGAAGCTTTCTTT.

The CDR3 region has the DNA TGTGCCAGCAGTGACGGCGGGGGGGGCCCCGGGGAGCTGTTTTTT. As protein: CASSDGGGGPGELFF. The V and J genes are TRBV6-2 or TRBV6-3 and TRBJ2-2, with TRBD2 matching over 9 bases. J gave up 6 bases and V 5 bases, and 7 bases lay outside the gene matches. Germline-derived CDR1 and CDR2 are MNHEY and SVGEGT. The CDR3 runs to 15 residues.

This clone has a single count. V is TRBV18 and J is TRBJ2-7; 8 nucleotides agree with TRBD1. Germline assignment: CDR1 KGHSH and CDR2 LQKENI. J was trimmed by 3 bases and V by 4 bases; bases with no gene match: 5. This CDR3 has 14 amino acids. DNA for the CDR3: TGTGCCAGCTCACACTCGGGACAGGTCTACGAGCAGTACTTC. Translated, it gives CASSHSGQVYEQYF.

The chain carries TRBV4-3 and TRBJ2-7; TRBD1 agrees at 9 bases. This CDR3 spans 16 amino acids. Germline values: CDR1 LGHNA, CDR2 YSLEER. The V gene end was trimmed by 1 base and the J gene end by 4 bases; junction bases not matched to a gene: 8. Here the CDR3 DNA reads TGCGCCAGCAGCCAAGTCTCGGGACAGGGTGGATACGAGCAGTACTTC. This encodes CASSQVSGQGGYEQYF.

The CDR3 bases are TGTGCCAGTAGTATTGCGCGGGCCTCCTACGAGCAGTACTTC. This gives the protein CASSIARASYEQYF. The chain employs TRBV19 and TRBJ2-7; tentatively, D is TRBD2 (5 bases). The V and J ends lost 3 bases and 0 bases respectively, with 9 bases between them. CDR1 and CDR2 (germline): LNHDA, SQIVND (reference sequence). This CDR3 contains 14 residues.

The V gene is TRBV29-1, the J gene TRBJ2-5; 7 nucleotides match TRBD1. V gave up 4 bases and J gave up 0 bases; unmatched junction bases: 8. CDR1 is SQVTM, CDR2 ANQGSEA, per germline. The length of the CDR3 is 15 residues. CDR3 protein: CSVVRAGGNQETQYF. The DNA for the CDR3 is TGCAGCGTTGTGAGGGCAGGGGGTAACCAAGAGACCCAGTACTTC.

The CDR3 region is CASTILWDRANTGELFF. DNA of the CDR3: TGTGCCAGCACTATACTCTGGGACAGGGCTAACACCGGGGAGCTGTTTTTT. This chain uses TRBV2 with TRBJ2-2; 9 bases are a match to TRBD1. The germline gives CDR1 SNHLY, CDR2 FYNNEI. The CDR3 consists of 17 residues. The ends lost 7 bases at V and 2 bases at J; junction bases unmatched: 11.

This sequence joins TRBV5-4 and TRBJ2-5; 9 bases are shared with TRBD1. The CDR3 is 16 amino acids. J lost 1 base, V lost 3 bases, and 7 bases had no gene match. Germline CDR1 SGHNT, CDR2 YYREEE (reference sequence). CDR3 sequence: CASSSKPTGGQETQYF. In nucleotides, the CDR3 is TGTGCCAGCAGCTCCAAGCCGACAGGGGGCCAAGAGACCCAGTACTTC.

The CDR3 protein is CSVYESDTQYF. CDR3 DNA sequence: TGCAGCGTTTATGAGTCAGATACGCAGTATTTT. The V and J genes are TRBV29-1 and TRBJ2-3; D ambiguous. This CDR3 has 11 residues. Germline V gene lookup returns CDR1 SQVTM and CDR2 ANQGSEA. The ends were cut back, 5 bases at V and 4 bases at J, with 7 bases in the middle.

This chain joins TRBV11-2 and TRBJ2-7; the D gene is possibly TRBD2 (6 bases). Germline V gene sequence: CDR1 SGHAT, CDR2 FQNNGV. V was clipped by 5 bases and J by 4 bases, with 15 bases between them. The CDR3 has 14 amino acids. DNA of the CDR3: TGTGCCAGCAGCCCCTCGGGACTCAGTTACGAGCAGTACTTC. Protein: CASSPSGLSYEQYF.

This clone occurred a few times. The CDR3 protein is CASRQSYNEQFF. In DNA, the CDR3 is TGTGCCAGTCGACAGAGCTACAATGAGCAGTTCTTC. V usage is TRBV3-1 (or the pseudogene TRBV3-2) and J usage is TRBJ2-1, with a tentative D call TRBD1 (5 bases). The germline V gene encodes CDR1 LGHDT and CDR2 YNNKEL (reference sequence). Trimming removed 9 bases from V and 3 bases from J, with 9 bases in between. This CDR3 contains 12 residues.

This clone was recorded only once. J is TRBJ1-1 and V is TRBV5-1; a weak D match, TRBD1 (6 bases). V was shortened by 1 base and J by 5 bases, with 12 bases between the two germline ends. The CDR3 loop spans 14 amino acids. CDR1 and CDR2 (germline): SGHRS, YFSETQ. CDR3 DNA: TGCGCCAGCAGCTTGAGTTCAGGGGTTACTGAAGCTTTCTTT. Its translation: CASSLSSGVTEAFF. Looking up the rest from reference TRBV5-1 and TRBJ1-1 gives the full variable domain: KAGVTQTPRYLIKTRGQQVTLSCSPISGHRSVSWYQQTPGQGLQFLFEYFSETQRNKGNFPGRFSGRQFSNSRSEMNVSTLELGDSALYLCASSLSSGVTEAFFGQGTRLTVV.

V usage is TRBV19 and J usage is TRBJ1-4; maybe TRBD1 (5 bases). CDR1 is LNHDA, CDR2 SQIVND, per germline (reference sequence). Trimming pared 5 bases from V and 1 base from J, leaving 14 bases between. The CDR3 contains 16 residues. The CDR3: CASSSQGRGTNEKLFF. CDR3 DNA: TGTGCCAGTAGTTCGCAGGGAAGGGGAACTAATGAAAAACTGTTTTTT.

The chain links TRBV27 to TRBJ1-5; tentative D call: TRBD1 (6 bases). The CDR3 spans 13 residues. Germline V gives CDR1 MNHEY, CDR2 SMNVEV (reference sequence). V was pared by 8 bases and J by 7 bases, with 15 bases between. The CDR3 coding sequence is TGTGCCAGCCGGAACAGGGAGGGCCAGCCCCAGCATTTT. It codes for CASRNREGQPQHF.

This clone was seen a single time. CDR3 in DNA: TGTGCCACCAGTGGACAGGGGAGGATGGGTGGCTACACCTTC. It encodes CATSGQGRMGGYTF. The rearrangement uses TRBV24-1 and TRBJ1-2, with TRBD1 matching over 8 bases. The CDR3 is made up of 14 amino acids. Germline values: CDR1 KGHDR, CDR2 SFDVKD. The junction had 8 bases not matched to a gene; V was cut back by 5 bases and J by 7 bases.

J is TRBJ1-2 and V is TRBV5-5; D unresolved. This CDR3 contains 14 residues. V shed 0 bases and J shed 6 bases, with 12 bases lying between them. Germline loops: CDR1 SGHKS, CDR2 YYEKEE (reference sequence). CDR3 DNA sequence: TGTGCCAGCAGCTTGGAAGAGGGTCGGGATGGCTACACCTTC. It specifies CASSLEEGRDGYTF.

The rearrangement joins TRBV5-1 to TRBJ2-5, with D possibly being TRBD2 (7 bases). This CDR3 has 17 amino acids. Germline V gene lookup returns CDR1 SGHRS and CDR2 YFSETQ. V was clipped by 2 bases and J by 6 bases, with 23 bases between them. CDR3 in amino acids: CASSFYTGGTLVKTQYF. CDR3 sequence (DNA): TGCGCCAGCAGCTTCTACACGGGGGGCACCCTTGTGAAGACCCAGTACTTC.

J is TRBJ1-5 and V is TRBV6-5; no definite D call. V was cut by 5 bases and J by 7 bases, with 15 bases left in between. Germline CDR1 reads MNHEY; CDR2 reads SVGAGI. The CDR3 covers 14 residues. The CDR3 DNA sequence: TGTGCCAGCAGTCCCCTTCCCGGGAGCCAGCCCCAGCATTTT. Its translation is CASSPLPGSQPQHF.

V gene TRBV14 combines with J gene TRBJ2-6; 8 bases are shared with TRBD1. The CDR3 length is 16 residues. Germline CDR1 SGHDN, CDR2 FVKESK. J gave up 0 bases and V 2 bases, and 0 bases lay outside the gene matches. The DNA for the CDR3 is TGTGCCAGCAGCCAACAGGGGGCCTCTGGGGCCAACGTCCTGACTTTC. This gives the protein CASSQQGASGANVLTF.

The chain combines TRBV18 with TRBJ1-5, with TRBD1 matching over 7 bases. After removal of 3 bases from V and 4 bases from J, the junction contained 6 bases not matched to a gene. The V gene's germline CDR1 is KGHSH and CDR2 LQKENI. The CDR3 is 15 residues long. The CDR3 sequence: CASSPTGVGNQPQHF. The CDR3, as DNA: TGTGCCAGCTCACCTACAGGGGTTGGTAATCAGCCCCAGCATTTT.